This is a list of T cell receptor beta chains from one sample in a study of T cell changes during pregnancy in multiple sclerosis. Sequenced by immunoSEQ multiplex PCR; TCRdb stores in-frame clones only, minus some. The sample lists about 68,000 clones; 75% to 95% were seen once. Specimen: peripheral blood, collected in the second trimester of pregnancy. The receptors stem from a female donor with multiple sclerosis, enrolled in a pregnancy study. The CDR3 runs from the conserved cysteine through the conserved F or W. A D gene is named only where the DNA matches it firmly. Expanded clones are given a class, and other clones once, few, many or no size at all.

CDR3 length: 15; clone size: -; D gene: -; J gene: TRBJ2-3; V gene: TRBV7-3; CDR3 DNA: TGTGCCAGCAGCTTAGGTGGCCCAGCGTCTGATACGCAGTATTTT; CDR3 protein: CASSLGGPASDTQYF
CDR3 length: 13; clone size: -; D gene: -; J gene: TRBJ2-7; V gene: TRBV19; CDR3 DNA: TGTGCCAGTAGTATCGAGCGTGGCTACGAGCAGTACTTC; CDR3 protein: CASSIERGYEQYF
CDR3 length: 13; clone size: -; D gene: -; J gene: TRBJ2-7; V gene: TRBV7-9; CDR3 DNA: TGTGCCAGCAGTTCGAGGGGGACCTACGAGCAGTACTTC; CDR3 protein: CASSSRGTYEQYF
CDR3 length: 14; clone size: -; D gene: -; J gene: TRBJ1-1; V gene: TRBV6-5; CDR3 DNA: TGTGCCAGCAGTCCCTTTTATATGAACACTGAAGCTTTCTTT; CDR3 protein: CASSPFYMNTEAFF
CDR3 length: 13; clone size: -; D gene: -; J gene: TRBJ2-2; V gene: TRBV11-1; CDR3 DNA: TGTGCCAGCAGCTTGTGGGCCACCGGGGAGCTGTTTTTT; CDR3 protein: CASSLWATGELFF
CDR3 length: 16; clone size: -; D gene: -; J gene: TRBJ1-1; V gene: TRBV4-2; CDR3 DNA: TGTGCCAGCAGCCAAGATTTTGGCCAGTTAAACACTGAAGCTTTCTTT; CDR3 protein: CASSQDFGQLNTEAFF
CDR3 length: 14; clone size: -; D gene: -; J gene: TRBJ2-7; V gene: TRBV7-9; CDR3 DNA: TGTGCCAGCAGCTCAGAACAGGGCTCCTACGAGCAGTACTTC; CDR3 protein: CASSSEQGSYEQYF
CDR3 length: 16; clone size: -; D gene: TRBD1; J gene: TRBJ1-2; V gene: TRBV5-6; CDR3 DNA: TGTGCCAGCAGCGATCCTGGGACAGGGGCTAACTATGGCTACACCTTC; CDR3 protein: CASSDPGTGANYGYTF
CDR3 length: 14; clone size: -; D gene: -; J gene: TRBJ1-4; V gene: TRBV29-1; CDR3 DNA: TGCAGCGTACTAGCCGGGACCCTAAATGAAAAACTGTTTTTT; CDR3 protein: CSVLAGTLNEKLFF
CDR3 length: 15; clone size: -; D gene: -; J gene: TRBJ2-1; V gene: TRBV2; CDR3 DNA: TGTGCCAGCGGGTTGGACAGTACCTCCTACAATGAGCAGTTCTTC; CDR3 protein: CASGLDSTSYNEQFF
CDR3 length: 14; clone size: -; D gene: -; J gene: TRBJ1-2; V gene: TRBV19; CDR3 DNA: TGTGCCAGTAATCTGTGGGCGTCTAACTATGGCTACACCTTC; CDR3 protein: CASNLWASNYGYTF
CDR3 length: 14; clone size: many; D gene: -; J gene: TRBJ1-2; V gene: TRBV9; CDR3 DNA: TGTGCCAGCAGCGTAGCGGGGGACCATTATGGCTACACCTTC; CDR3 protein: CASSVAGDHYGYTF
CDR3 length: 16; clone size: -; D gene: -; J gene: TRBJ1-3; V gene: TRBV6-1; CDR3 DNA: TGTGCCAGCAGTGAAGTCTCGGGGGGCCCAAGAAACACCATATATTTT; CDR3 protein: CASSEVSGGPRNTIYF
CDR3 length: 17; clone size: -; D gene: -; J gene: TRBJ1-1; V gene: TRBV7-2; CDR3 DNA: TGTGCCAGCAGCTTAAGAACCGCCGGTCGGACAAACACTGAAGCTTTCTTT; CDR3 protein: CASSLRTAGRTNTEAFF
CDR3 length: 17; clone size: -; D gene: -; J gene: TRBJ1-1; V gene: TRBV9; CDR3 DNA: TGTGCCAGCAGCGTAGTTAGGGCCCCGGCGAGCGGCACTGAAGCTTTCTTT; CDR3 protein: CASSVVRAPASGTEAFF
CDR3 length: 20; clone size: -; D gene: TRBD2; J gene: TRBJ2-1; V gene: TRBV19; CDR3 DNA: TGTGCCAGTAGTATAGTGAGAGCTAGCGGGGGTTTTAGCTCCTACAATGAGCAGTTCTTC; CDR3 protein: CASSIVRASGGFSSYNEQFF
CDR3 length: 13; clone size: once; D gene: TRBD2; J gene: TRBJ2-7; V gene: TRBV2; CDR3 DNA: TGTGCCAGCGCCGGGACTAGGACCTACGAGCAGTACTTC; CDR3 protein: CASAGTRTYEQYF
CDR3 length: 15; clone size: -; D gene: TRBD1; J gene: TRBJ1-2; V gene: TRBV6-1; CDR3 DNA: TGTGCCAGCAGTGCCTCTTGGACAGGGAACTATGGCTACACCTTC; CDR3 protein: CASSASWTGNYGYTF
CDR3 length: 18; clone size: -; D gene: TRBD2; J gene: TRBJ2-5; V gene: TRBV2; CDR3 DNA: TGTGCCAGCAGTGAAGCACCTAGCGGGGGGCCCGGATCGGAGACCCAGTACTTC; CDR3 protein: CASSEAPSGGPGSETQYF
CDR3 length: 20; clone size: -; D gene: TRBD2; J gene: TRBJ2-3; V gene: TRBV7-3; CDR3 DNA: TGTGCCAGCAGCTTATGGTCTAGCGGGGGTTACCTAGTAGGCACAGATACGCAGTATTTT; CDR3 protein: CASSLWSSGGYLVGTDTQYF
CDR3 length: 14; clone size: -; D gene: TRBD1; J gene: TRBJ1-6; V gene: TRBV7-9; CDR3 DNA: TGTGCCAGCAGCAAAACCCAGGGGGCTTCACCCCTCCACTTT; CDR3 protein: CASSKTQGASPLHF
CDR3 length: 13; clone size: -; D gene: -; J gene: TRBJ2-3; V gene: TRBV2; CDR3 DNA: TGTGCCAGCGGGGGCGGGCGGCCAGATACGCAGTATTTT; CDR3 protein: CASGGGRPDTQYF
CDR3 length: 11; clone size: -; D gene: -; J gene: TRBJ1-1; V gene: TRBV5-4; CDR3 DNA: TGTGCCAGCAGCTTGGACGGGGAAGCTTTCTTT; CDR3 protein: CASSLDGEAFF